This paragraph reports one TCR beta chain. Sequencing was performed with immunoSEQ multiplex PCR; in TCRdb, only in-frame clones are kept and a portion is missing. The sample lists some 43,000 clones; 88% were seen once. This sample is part of a study of OX40 agonist ivuxolimab in advanced cancers. This CDR3 is built from 11 residues. V was shortened by 5 bases and J by 4 bases, with 9 bases between the two germline ends. Germline-derived CDR1 and CDR2 are DFQATT and SNEGSKA (reference sequence). This receptor was taken from an adult with an advanced solid tumor such as melanoma, head and neck, liver or kidney cancer. The J gene is TRBJ2-7, the V gene TRBV20-1; D call uncertain. The sequencing here drew on CD4+ or CD8+ T cells sorted from blood, taken in a trial of the OX40 agonist ivuxolimab. Here the CDR3 reads CSAHSNYEQYF. The CDR3 region has the DNA TGCAGTGCTCACTCCAATTACGAGCAGTACTTC.